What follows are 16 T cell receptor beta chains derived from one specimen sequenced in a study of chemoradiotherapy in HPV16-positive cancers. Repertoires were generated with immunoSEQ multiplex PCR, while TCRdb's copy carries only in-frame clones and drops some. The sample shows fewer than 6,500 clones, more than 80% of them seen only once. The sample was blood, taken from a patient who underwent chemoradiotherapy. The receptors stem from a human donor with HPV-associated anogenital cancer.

Here the CDR3 DNA reads TGTGCCAGCAGCGTCGAGTTTGGGACAGTTAATGAAAAACTGTTTTTT. It is translated as CASSVEFGTVNEKLFF. The rearrangement joins TRBV9 to TRBJ1-4; 7 bases are shared with TRBD1. Germline CDR1 is SGDLS and CDR2 is YYNGEE. The trim removed 2 bases at V and 4 bases at J, leaving 8 bases unmatched. The CDR3 length is 16 residues. Complete variable domain (other parts from reference TRBV9 and TRBJ1-4): DSGVTQTPKHLITATGQRVTLRCSPRSGDLSVYWYQQSLDQGLQFLIQYYNGEERAKGNILERFSAQQFPDLHSELNLSSLELGDSALYFCASSVEFGTVNEKLFFGSGTQLSVL.

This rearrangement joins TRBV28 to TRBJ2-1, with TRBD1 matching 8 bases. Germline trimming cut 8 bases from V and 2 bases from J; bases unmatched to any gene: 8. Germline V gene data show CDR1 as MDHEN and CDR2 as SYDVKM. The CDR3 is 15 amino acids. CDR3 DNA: TGTGCCAGCCTACCTGGGACAGGCGCCTACAATGAGCAGTTCTTC. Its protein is CASLPGTGAYNEQFF.

CDR3 sequence reads: CASSLGLAYEQYF. Written as DNA, the CDR3 is TGTGCCAGCAGCTTAGGGTTGGCCTACGAGCAGTACTTC. The chain links TRBV11-2 to TRBJ2-7; D unresolved. The germline CDR1 and CDR2 sequences are SGHAT and FQNNGV. The CDR3 runs to 13 residues. V lost 1 base and J lost 2, with 6 bases in between.

The CDR3 loop is CASSLDPQPQHF. The CDR3 DNA follows: TGTGCCAGCAGCTTAGACCCTCAGCCCCAGCATTTT. V is TRBV7-2 and J is TRBJ1-5; D unresolved. V was shortened by 1 base and J by 6 bases, with 4 bases between the two germline ends. The CDR3 has 12 residues. CDR1 SGHTA and CDR2 FQGNSA come from the germline V gene.

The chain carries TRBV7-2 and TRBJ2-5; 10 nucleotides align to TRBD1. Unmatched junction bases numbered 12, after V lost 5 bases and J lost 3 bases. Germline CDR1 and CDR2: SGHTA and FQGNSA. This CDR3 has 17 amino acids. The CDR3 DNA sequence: TGTGCCAGCAGCACGACAGGGGGCTCCAACCGGGAAGAGACCCAGTACTTC. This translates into CASSTTGGSNREETQYF. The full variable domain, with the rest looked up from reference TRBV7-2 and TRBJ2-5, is GAGVSQSPSNKVTEKGKDVELRCDPISGHTALYWYRQSLGQGLEFLIYFQGNSAPDKSGLPSDRFSAERTGGSVSTLTIQRTQQEDSAVYLCASSTTGGSNREETQYFGPGTRLLVL.

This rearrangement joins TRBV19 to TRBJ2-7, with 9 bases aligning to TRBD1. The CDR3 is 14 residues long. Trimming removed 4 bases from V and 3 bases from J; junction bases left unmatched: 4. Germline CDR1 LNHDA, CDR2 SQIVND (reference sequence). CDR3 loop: CASSTGQGYYEQYF. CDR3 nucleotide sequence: TGTGCCAGTAGTACGGGACAGGGTTACTACGAGCAGTACTTC.

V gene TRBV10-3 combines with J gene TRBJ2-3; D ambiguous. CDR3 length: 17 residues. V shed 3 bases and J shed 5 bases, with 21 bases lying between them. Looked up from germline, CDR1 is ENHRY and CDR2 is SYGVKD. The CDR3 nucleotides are TGTGCCATCAGTGATGGTGGATCTGGAGCCTGGGGAGATACGCAGTATTTT. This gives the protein CAISDGGSGAWGDTQYF.

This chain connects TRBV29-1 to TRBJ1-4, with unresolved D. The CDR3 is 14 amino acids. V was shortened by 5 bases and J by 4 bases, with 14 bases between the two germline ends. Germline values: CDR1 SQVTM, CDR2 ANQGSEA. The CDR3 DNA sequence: TGCAGCGTTTTTCCCCCGGGGAGTAATGAAAAACTGTTTTTT. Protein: CSVFPPGSNEKLFF.

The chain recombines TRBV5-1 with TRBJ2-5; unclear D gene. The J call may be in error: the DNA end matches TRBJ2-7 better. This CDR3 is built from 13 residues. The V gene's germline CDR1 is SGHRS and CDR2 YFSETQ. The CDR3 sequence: CASSARPGDEQYF. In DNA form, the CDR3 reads TGCGCCAGCAGCGCGAGACCTGGCGACGAGCAGTACTTC.

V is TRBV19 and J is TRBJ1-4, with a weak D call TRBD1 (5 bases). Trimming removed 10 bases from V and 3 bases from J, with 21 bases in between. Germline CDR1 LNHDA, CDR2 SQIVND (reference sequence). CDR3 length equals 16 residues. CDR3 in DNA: TGTGCCACAAAGGCGGGGGTTCTGGGTGCTAATGAAAAACTGTTTTTT. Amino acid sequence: CATKAGVLGANEKLFF.

CDR3 amino acids: CASSPQAGVRYNEQFF. The CDR3 DNA sequence: TGTGCCAGCAGCCCGCAGGCGGGAGTACGTTACAATGAGCAGTTCTTC. This chain links TRBV7-9 with TRBJ2-1, with 7 nucleotides matching TRBD2. V shed 5 bases and J 4 bases; nucleotides not matched to a gene: 11. The germline gives CDR1 SEHNR, CDR2 FQNEAQ (reference sequence). This CDR3 has 16 amino acids. Complete variable domain (other parts from reference TRBV7-9 and TRBJ2-1): DTGVSQNPRHKITKRGQNVTFRCDPISEHNRLYWYRQTLGQGPEFLTYFQNEAQLEKSRLLSDRFSAERPKGSFSTLEIQRTEQGDSAMYLCASSPQAGVRYNEQFFGPGTRLTVL.

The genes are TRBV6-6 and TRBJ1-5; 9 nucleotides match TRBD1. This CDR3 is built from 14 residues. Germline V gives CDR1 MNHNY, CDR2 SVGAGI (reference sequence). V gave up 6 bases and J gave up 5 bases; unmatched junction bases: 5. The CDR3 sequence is CASSRGQGDQPQHF. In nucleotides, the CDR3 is TGTGCCAGCAGCCGGGGACAGGGCGATCAGCCCCAGCATTTT.

The CDR3 bases are TGTGCCAGCAGCCGTAGCGGGGGTCCTTCCGGTGCGCAGTACTTC. It specifies CASSRSGGPSGAQYF. The chain employs TRBV13 and TRBJ2-7; TRBD2 matches at 9 bases. This CDR3 has 15 amino acids. Losses at the gene ends were 5 bases for V and 9 bases for J; bases not matched to a gene: 14. Germline V gene data show CDR1 as PRHDT and CDR2 as FYEKMQ (reference sequence). Together with reference TRBV13 and TRBJ2-7, the CDR3 gives the full variable domain: AAGVIQSPRHLIKEKRETATLKCYPIPRHDTVYWYQQGPGQDPQFLISFYEKMQSDKGSIPDRFSAQQFSDYHSELNMSSLELGDSALYFCASSRSGGPSGAQYFGPGTRLTVT.

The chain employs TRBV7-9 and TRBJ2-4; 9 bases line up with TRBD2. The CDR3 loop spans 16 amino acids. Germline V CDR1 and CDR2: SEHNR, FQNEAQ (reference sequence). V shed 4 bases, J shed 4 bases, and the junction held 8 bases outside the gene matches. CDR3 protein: CASSSLAGWSKNIQYF. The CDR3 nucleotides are TGTGCCAGCAGCTCTCTAGCGGGGTGGAGTAAAAACATTCAGTACTTC.

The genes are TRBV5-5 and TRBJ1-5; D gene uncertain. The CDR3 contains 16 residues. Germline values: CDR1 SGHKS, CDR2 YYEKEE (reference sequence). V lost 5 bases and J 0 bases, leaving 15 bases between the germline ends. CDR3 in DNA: TGTGCCAGCAGGCGGACGGATCGATATAGCAATCAGCCCCAGCATTTT. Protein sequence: CASRRTDRYSNQPQHF.

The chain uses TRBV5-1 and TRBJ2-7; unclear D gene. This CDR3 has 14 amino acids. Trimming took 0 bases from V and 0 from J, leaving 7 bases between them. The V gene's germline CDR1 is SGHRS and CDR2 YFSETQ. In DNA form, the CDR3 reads TGCGCCAGCAGCTTGGGGGGTAGCTCCTACGAGCAGTACTTC. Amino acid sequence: CASSLGGSSYEQYF.